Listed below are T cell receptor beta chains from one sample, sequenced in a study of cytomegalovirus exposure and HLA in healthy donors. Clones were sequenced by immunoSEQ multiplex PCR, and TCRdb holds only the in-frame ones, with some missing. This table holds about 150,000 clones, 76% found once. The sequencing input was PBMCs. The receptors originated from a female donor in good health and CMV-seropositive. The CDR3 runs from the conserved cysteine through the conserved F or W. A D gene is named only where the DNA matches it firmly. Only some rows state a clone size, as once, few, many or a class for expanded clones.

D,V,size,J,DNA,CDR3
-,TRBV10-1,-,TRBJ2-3,TGCGCCAGCAGTGAGTCGAATAGCGGAACAGATACGCAGTATTTT,CASSESNSGTDTQYF
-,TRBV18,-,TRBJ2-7,TGTGCCAGCTCCCGGGTAGTAATAGGCGAGCAGTACTTC,CASSRVVIGEQYF
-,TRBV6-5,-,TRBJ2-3,TGTGCCAGCAGTTATCTAAGTCTCACAGATACGCAGTATTTT,CASSYLSLTDTQYF
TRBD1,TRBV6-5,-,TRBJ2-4,TGTGCCAGCAGCAAGGGACAGGGGAGGAACATTCAGTACTTC,CASSKGQGRNIQYF
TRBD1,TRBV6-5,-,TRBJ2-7,TGTGCCAGCGCCATTGGGACAGGGGGATACGAGCAGTACTTC,CASAIGTGGYEQYF
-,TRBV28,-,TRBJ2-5,TGTGCCAGCAGTTTGCGAGGACAGTTTAAGACCCAGTACTTC,CASSLRGQFKTQYF
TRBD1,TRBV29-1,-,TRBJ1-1,TGCAGCGTATCGGGACAGGGGAACACTGAAGCTTTCTTT,CSVSGQGNTEAFF
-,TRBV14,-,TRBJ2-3,TGTGCCAGCAGCCAAGATTGGGGCGCAGATACGCAGTATTTT,CASSQDWGADTQYF
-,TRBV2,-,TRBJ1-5,TGTGCCAGCAGTGAGGGGAGGGGGTCTCAGCCCCAGCATTTT,CASSEGRGSQPQHF
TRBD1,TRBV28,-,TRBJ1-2,TGTGCCAGCAGTTTAGGACAGGGGATGGGCTACACCTTC,CASSLGQGMGYTF
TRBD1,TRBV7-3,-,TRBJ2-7,TGTGCCAGCAGCCCTACAGGGGGCTATTACGAGCAGTACTTC,CASSPTGGYYEQYF
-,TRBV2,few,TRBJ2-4,TGTGCCAGCAGTAACGGACCTCAGGGAAACATTCAGTACTTC,CASSNGPQGNIQYF
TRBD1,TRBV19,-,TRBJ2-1,TGTGCCAGTAGTATAGGACAGGGTAACAATGAGCAGTTCTTC,CASSIGQGNNEQFF
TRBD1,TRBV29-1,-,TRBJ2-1,TGCAGCGTTGAAGATGGAACAGGGGTGTTCTTC,CSVEDGTGVFF
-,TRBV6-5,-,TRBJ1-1,TGTGCCAGCAGATCAGGGCCCATGAACACTGAAGCTTTCTTT,CASRSGPMNTEAFF
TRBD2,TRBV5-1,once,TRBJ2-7,TGCGCCAGCAGCTTGGCGGCAGCGGGAGGGACTCCCTACGAGCAGTACTTC,CASSLAAAGGTPYEQYF
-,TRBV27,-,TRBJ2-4,TGTGCCAGCACCTCACTGGGTAGCGGTAAGAACATTCAGTACTTC,CASTSLGSGKNIQYF
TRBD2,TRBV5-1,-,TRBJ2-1,TGCGCCAGCAGCTTAAAGCGGGGCTCCTACAATGAGCAGTTCTTC,CASSLKRGSYNEQFF
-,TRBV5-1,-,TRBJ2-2,TGCGCCAGCAGCTCGCAACTCCAGGGGAACACCGGGGAGCTGTTTTTT,CASSSQLQGNTGELFF
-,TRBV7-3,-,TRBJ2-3,TGTGCCAGCAGCTTACTGGGACTCACAGATACGCAGTATTTT,CASSLLGLTDTQYF
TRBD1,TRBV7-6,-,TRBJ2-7,TGTGCCAGCAGCCAAACAGGGGTGGAGCAGTACTTC,CASSQTGVEQYF
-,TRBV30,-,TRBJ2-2,TGTGCCTGGAGTAGGAGGGGTGGCACCGGGGAGCTGTTTTTT,CAWSRRGGTGELFF
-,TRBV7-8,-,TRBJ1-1,TGTGCCAGCAGCTTAGGGCAGGGGACTGAAGCTTTCTTT,CASSLGQGTEAFF
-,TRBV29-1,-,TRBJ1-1,TGCAGCGCCTTAGTCGCTGAAGCTTTCTTT,CSALVAEAFF
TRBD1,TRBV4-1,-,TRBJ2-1,TGCGCCAGCAGCCAAGAAGCGGGACAGGGGTCCCATGAGCAGTTCTTC,CASSQEAGQGSHEQFF
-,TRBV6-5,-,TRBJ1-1,TGTGCCAGCAGTAAGGAGGTGAACACTGAAGCTTTCTTT,CASSKEVNTEAFF
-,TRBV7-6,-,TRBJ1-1,TGTGCCAGCAGCGCACAGGGGAACACTGAAGCTTTCTTT,CASSAQGNTEAFF